A single sample is the source of the 23 T cell receptor beta chains below, sequenced in a study of beta chain features in type 1 diabetes. Expressed TCRB transcripts were sequenced because the isolated RNA had all been reverse transcribed beforehand. Measured with immunoSEQ multiplex PCR; TCRdb has only the in-frame clones, and not every one. The data contain fewer than 550,000 clones, about 10% of them seen just once; the ten biggest clones take up approximately 0.045%. Sequencing was done on a sample of naive CD4+ T cells from blood. These receptors came from a woman aged 18 to 35 in good health.

The chain carries TRBV5-6 and TRBJ1-6, with D hard to call. V was pared by 1 base and J by 0 bases, with 8 bases between. Germline V gives CDR1 SGHDT, CDR2 YYEEEE. The CDR3 spans 16 residues. This CDR3 is CASSLFGGSYNSPLHF. CDR3 coding DNA: TGTGCCAGCAGCTTGTTCGGAGGCTCCTATAATTCACCCCTCCACTTT.

This clone has only a few counts. This chain uses TRBV4-1 with TRBJ1-6; D unclear. The CDR3 runs 13 residues. Germline V gene data show CDR1 as MGHRA and CDR2 as YSYEKL. V shed 0 bases and J shed 12 bases, with 9 bases lying between them. The CDR3: CASSQDWGRPLHF. The CDR3 DNA reads TGCGCCAGCAGCCAAGATTGGGGAAGACCCCTCCACTTT.

J is TRBJ1-6 and V is TRBV5-1; D remains unclear. V lost 4 bases to trimming and J lost 10 bases, with 21 bases between them. Germline CDR1 and CDR2: SGHRS and YFSETQ. The CDR3 runs 16 residues. CDR3 sequence reads: CASSAGPPEEGSPLHF. In DNA form, the CDR3 reads TGCGCCAGCAGCGCCGGCCCTCCGGAGGAAGGATCACCCCTCCACTTT.

The CDR3 bases are TGTGCCTGGAGTGTTTCTAGGACTAGCGGGAGCGGAAACATTCAGTACTTC. Protein product: CAWSVSRTSGSGNIQYF. V and J are TRBV30 and TRBJ2-4, with 13 nucleotides matching TRBD2. This CDR3 is built from 17 residues. From germline, CDR1 is GTSNPN and CDR2 SVGIG (reference sequence). V dropped 0 bases and J dropped 6; count of bases not matched to a gene: 8.

The chain is built from TRBV30 and TRBJ1-2; maybe TRBD1 (5 bases). The CDR3 consists of 14 residues. Germline V gives CDR1 GTSNPN, CDR2 SVGIG (reference sequence). V was clipped by 2 bases and J by 4 bases, with 14 bases between them. The CDR3 coding sequence is TGTGCCTGGAGTTTGGGAGGGACTGGCTATGGCTACACCTTC. Its protein is CAWSLGGTGYGYTF. Based on the CDR3 plus reference TRBV30 and TRBJ1-2, the full variable domain is SQTIHQWPATLVQPVGSPLSLECTVEGTSNPNLYWYRQAAGRGLQLLFYSVGIGQISSEVPQNLSASRPQDRQFILSSKKLLLSDSGFYLCAWSLGGTGYGYTFGSGTRLTVV.

This clone was counted a few times. V usage is TRBV18 and J usage is TRBJ1-2, with TRBD1 matching over 7 bases. V was clipped by 3 bases and J by 2 bases; unmatched bases: 0. CDR3 length: 13 residues. From germline, CDR1 is KGHSH and CDR2 LQKENI. CDR3 region: CASSPTGNYGYTF. Here the CDR3 DNA reads TGTGCCAGCTCACCGACAGGGAACTATGGCTACACCTTC.

V and J are TRBV13 and TRBJ1-2; 7 positions agree with TRBD1. The J segment lost 8 bases and the V segment lost 5 bases, leaving 11 bases of the junction unmatched. CDR1 and CDR2 (germline): PRHDT, FYEKMQ (reference sequence). CDR3 length equals 14 residues. The CDR3: CASSLKDRANGYTF. The CDR3 DNA reads as TGTGCCAGCAGCCTAAAAGACAGGGCCAACGGCTACACCTTC.

The chain carries TRBV2 and TRBJ2-2; D is possibly TRBD2 (5 bases). V was shortened by 4 bases and J by 1 base, with 7 bases between the two germline ends. CDR3 length: 14 amino acids. Per germline, CDR1 SNHLY and CDR2 FYNNEI. The CDR3 nucleotides read TGTGCCAGCAGTGGAGGGATGAACACCGGGGAGCTGTTTTTT. Translating gives CASSGGMNTGELFF. The full variable domain, with the rest looked up from reference TRBV2 and TRBJ2-2, is EPEVTQTPSHQVTQMGQEVILRCVPISNHLYFYWYRQILGQKVEFLVSFYNNEISEKSEIFDDQFSVERPDGSNFTLKIRSTKLEDSAMYFCASSGGMNTGELFFGEGSRLTVL.

The gene calls are TRBV6-6 and TRBJ2-1, with D possibly TRBD2 on 5 matching bases. The CDR3 has 14 amino acids. V dropped 5 bases and J dropped 4 bases, with 12 bases sitting between them. Germline V CDR1 and CDR2: MNHNY, SVGAGI (reference sequence). Here the CDR3 reads CASSGRTDYNEQFF. CDR3 coding DNA: TGTGCCAGCAGTGGTCGGACTGATTACAATGAGCAGTTCTTC.

V usage is TRBV18 and J usage is TRBJ2-5, with TRBD2 identical over 9 bases. The length of the CDR3 is 16 residues. V dropped 5 bases and J dropped 4; count of bases not matched to a gene: 11. Germline values: CDR1 KGHSH, CDR2 LQKENI. The CDR3 sequence: CASSFGRGRAGETQYF. The CDR3 nucleotides are TGTGCCAGCTCATTCGGGCGCGGGAGGGCCGGAGAGACCCAGTACTTC.

This clone was seen a handful of times. V and J are TRBV28 and TRBJ1-4, with TRBD1 as a possible D gene (5 bases). Trimming removed 6 bases from V and 7 bases from J, with 12 bases in between. The CDR3 covers 13 residues. Germline V CDR1 and CDR2: MDHEN, SYDVKM. CDR3 nucleotide sequence: TGTGCCAGCAGGTACGGGGCAAGTGAAAAACTGTTTTTT. Amino acid sequence: CASRYGASEKLFF.

A remark on this clone: The same CDR3 arises from other DNA sequences in this sample as well. This chain uses TRBV7-9 with TRBJ1-2; no clear D gene. V lost 1 base and J 7 bases, leaving 10 bases between the germline ends. The CDR3 totals 13 residues. The germline V gene encodes CDR1 SEHNR and CDR2 FQNEAQ (reference sequence). CDR3 region: CASSLGPSAGYTF. The CDR3 DNA reads TGTGCCAGCAGCTTAGGTCCTTCGGCTGGCTACACCTTC.

This clone was found a few times. The V and J genes are TRBV7-2 and TRBJ2-7; 7 bases line up with TRBD2. The CDR3 is 15 amino acids. CDR1 and CDR2 (germline): SGHTA, FQGNSA. V dropped 4 bases and J dropped 0; count of bases not matched to a gene: 6. CDR3: CASSSGSGASYEQYF. CDR3 DNA: TGTGCCAGCAGCTCGGGGAGCGGGGCCTCCTACGAGCAGTACTTC. Full variable domain (missing parts from reference TRBV7-2 and TRBJ2-7): GAGVSQSPSNKVTEKGKDVELRCDPISGHTALYWYRQSLGQGLEFLIYFQGNSAPDKSGLPSDRFSAERTGGSVSTLTIQRTQQEDSAVYLCASSSGSGASYEQYFGPGTRLTVT.

The chain has TRBV20-1 and TRBJ1-1, with D unresolved. The V end lost 3 bases, the J end lost 10 bases, and 12 bases lay between the germline ends. This CDR3 has 11 residues. The germline gives CDR1 DFQATT, CDR2 SNEGSKA (reference sequence). The chain's CDR3 is CSASAWDRAFF. The CDR3, as DNA: TGCAGTGCTAGTGCCTGGGATCGAGCTTTCTTT.

The V gene is TRBV4-3, the J gene TRBJ2-3; D is possibly TRBD1 (5 bases). This CDR3 region has 14 residues. CDR1 and CDR2 (germline): LGHNA, YSLEER. V lost 0 bases to trimming and J lost 6 bases, with 10 bases between them. CDR3 sequence reads: CASSQEGAPDTQYF. In DNA, the CDR3 is TGCGCCAGCAGCCAAGAAGGGGCCCCGGATACGCAGTATTTT.

This clone was picked up a small number of times. The chain couples TRBV7-9 to TRBJ1-2, with 9 bases aligning to TRBD1. With 2 bases clipped from V and 4 bases from J, the junction kept 5 bases outside the gene matches. In germline, CDR1 is SEHNR, CDR2 FQNEAQ (reference sequence). The CDR3 is 15 residues long. CDR3 protein: CASSLTGGDGYGYTF. Written as DNA, the CDR3 is TGTGCCAGCAGCTTAACAGGGGGCGATGGCTATGGCTACACCTTC.

V is TRBV9 and J is TRBJ1-3, with D perhaps TRBD1 (5 bases). This CDR3 contains 15 residues. V lost 2 bases to trimming and J lost 0 bases, with 9 bases between them. The germline gives CDR1 SGDLS, CDR2 YYNGEE. DNA for the CDR3: TGTGCCAGCAGCGTGCAGGGTGGCTCTGGAAACACCATATATTTT. Its protein product is CASSVQGGSGNTIYF. Drawing the rest from reference TRBV9 and TRBJ1-3, the complete variable domain is DSGVTQTPKHLITATGQRVTLRCSPRSGDLSVYWYQQSLDQGLQFLIQYYNGEERAKGNILERFSAQQFPDLHSELNLSSLELGDSALYFCASSVQGGSGNTIYFGEGSWLTVV.

This clone came up a few times. The chain links TRBV6-1 to TRBJ2-7; 9 nucleotides align to TRBD2. The CDR3 has 15 amino acids. J gave up 2 bases and V 5 bases, and 7 bases lay outside the gene matches. Germline CDR1 is MNHNS and CDR2 is SASEGT. The CDR3 reads CASSMLAGLAYEQYV. The DNA of the CDR3 is TGTGCCAGCAGTATGCTAGCGGGGTTAGCCTACGAGCAGTACGTC.

This rearrangement joins TRBV9 to TRBJ2-5; 12 bases match TRBD2. Germline V gene data show CDR1 as SGDLS and CDR2 as YYNGEE. V was clipped by 3 bases and J by 7 bases; unmatched bases: 4. The CDR3 runs to 14 residues. The CDR3: CASSEASGGATQYF. In DNA form, the CDR3 reads TGTGCCAGCAGCGAGGCTAGCGGGGGGGCGACCCAGTACTTC.

This clone has a handful of counts. The CDR3 reads CASSRRPRTGTEKLFF. The CDR3 nucleotides read TGTGCCAGCAGTCGTAGGCCCCGGACAGGGACTGAAAAACTGTTTTTT. The chain couples TRBV25-1 to TRBJ1-4, with TRBD1 matching over 8 bases. This CDR3 contains 16 residues. J gave up 7 bases and V 5 bases, and 12 bases lay outside the gene matches. Germline V gene sequence: CDR1 MGHDK, CDR2 SYGVNS.

This clone was counted between two and nine times. The chain employs TRBV28 and TRBJ2-7; D gene ambiguous. The CDR3 totals 12 residues. V was clipped by 5 bases and J by 6 bases, with 11 bases between them. Germline V gives CDR1 MDHEN, CDR2 SYDVKM. As DNA, the CDR3 is TGTGCCAGCAGTCGCATTGTGGGCGAGCAGTACGTC. Translation gives CASSRIVGEQYV.

The V gene is TRBV4-1, the J gene TRBJ2-7; 10 bases map to TRBD2. CDR3 length equals 15 residues. V was pared by 3 bases and J by 3 bases, with 5 bases of the junction left unmatched. CDR1 and CDR2 from the germline V gene are MGHRA and YSYEKL. The CDR3 region has the DNA TGCGCCAGCAGCCAGCCTAGCGGGAGTATCTACGAGCAGTACTTC. Amino acid sequence: CASSQPSGSIYEQYF.

Points on this clone: Other nucleotide sequences in the sample specify the same CDR3. V and J are TRBV23-1 and TRBJ2-1; D gene uncertain. TRBV23-1 is an ORF, with its function uncertain. The V end was cut by 0 bases, the J end by 0 bases, with 9 bases between. CDR3 length: 16 amino acids. DNA for the CDR3: TGCGCCAGCAGTCAATCGGCCCGTCGCTCCTACAATGAGCAGTTCTTC. It yields the protein CASSQSARRSYNEQFF.